These 8 T cell receptor beta chains were sequenced from one sample in a study of T cells in Graves' hyperthyroidism and ophthalmopathy (dated by TCRdb to between 2018 and 2021). The library was built by means of multiplex PCR. Sequencing took place on an Illumina HiSeq 2000. The TCR beta CDR3 regions were amplified from the RNA transcripts. For the first round of RT-PCR on the TCR CDR3, the HTBI primer set was used together with the Qiagen OneStep RT-PCR kit. The public reads were quality trimmed at Q25 with fastp and then assembled into clones with MiXCR by TCRdb, keeping productive beta chains. Every CDR3 protein is listed once, alongside the most common genes and DNA of its rows. The sample has hundreds of thousands of distinct CDR3 sequences on record, approximately 15% of them singletons. The top ten clones comprise around 3.3% of the sample. The sequencing sample was made of blood. These receptors were obtained from a woman in her forties with Graves' ophthalmopathy.

Ten or more counts support this clonotype. This chain links TRBV6-1 with TRBJ2-7, with a weak D call TRBD2 (5 bases). CDR3 length: 14 residues. CDR1 is MNHNS, CDR2 SASEGT, per germline. Trimming took off 2 bases at V and 5 bases at J, with 13 bases between the two ends. The CDR3 nucleotides are TGTGCCAGCAGTGAACGGCTAGCCCTAGACGAGCAGTACTTC. Translating it yields CASSERLALDEQYF.

This clonotype was recorded at least ten times. The chain uses TRBV11-2 and TRBJ2-7; D is ambiguous. Germline V gene data show CDR1 as SGHAT and CDR2 as FQNNGV. This CDR3 region has 14 residues. V lost 1 base and J lost 4, with 11 bases in between. CDR3 bases: TGTGCCAGCAGCTTAGTGACGGGTATTTACGAGCAGTACTTC. Encoded protein: CASSLVTGIYEQYF. Combining the CDR3 with reference TRBV11-2 and TRBJ2-7 gives the whole variable domain EAGVAQSPRYKIIEKRQSVAFWCNPISGHATLYWYQQILGQGPKLLIQFQNNGVVDDSQLPKDRFSAERLKGVDSTLKIQPAKLEDSAVYLCASSLVTGIYEQYFGPGTRLTVT.

This clonotype was observed many times. The V call is TRBV12-3 or TRBV12-4, the J call TRBJ1-2; 7 bases fit TRBD1. The CDR3 runs to 14 residues. The V and J ends lost 6 bases and 5 bases, in that order; junction bases with no gene match: 9. CDR3 loop: CASSRETGTYGYTF. The CDR3 bases are TGTGCCAGCAGCCGAGAGACAGGGACTTATGGCTACACCTTC.

The chain recombines TRBV5-1 with TRBJ2-2, with TRBD1 matching 7 bases. Germline values: CDR1 SGHRS, CDR2 YFSETQ. After removal of 4 bases from V and 6 bases from J, the junction contained 9 bases not matched to a gene. This CDR3 spans 15 amino acids. The CDR3 spells CASSLTRGRAGELFF. The CDR3 DNA follows: TGCGCCAGCAGCCTTACCAGGGGGAGAGCCGGGGAGCTGTTTTTT.

This clonotype has ten or more counts. CDR3 nucleotides: TGCAGTGCTAGAGATATTGACCGGGGGGGGACCGACACAGATACGCAGTATTTT. The encoded protein is CSARDIDRGGTDTDTQYF. This rearrangement joins TRBV20-1 to TRBJ2-3, with 8 bases lining up with TRBD2. Germline trimming cut 0 bases from V and 2 bases from J; bases unmatched to any gene: 13. This CDR3 contains 18 residues. Germline V gene lookup returns CDR1 DFQATT and CDR2 SNEGSKA (reference sequence).

V and J are TRBV9 and TRBJ1-3, with a weak D call TRBD1 (5 bases). This CDR3 is 14 amino acids long. The germline V and J ends were trimmed by 1 base and 8 bases, with 13 bases remaining between them. Per the germline V gene, CDR1 is SGDLS and CDR2 is YYNGEE. The CDR3 here is CASSVLGGDDTIYF. Written as DNA, the CDR3 is TGTGCCAGCAGCGTACTTGGGGGAGATGACACCATATATTTT.

This clonotype was seen ten or more times. The chain is built from TRBV28 and TRBJ2-3; D call uncertain. V was clipped by 3 bases and J by 0 bases, with 7 bases between them. CDR3 size: 14 residues. Germline V gene data show CDR1 as MDHEN and CDR2 as SYDVKM. CDR3 bases: TGTGCCAGCAGTTTCGGCGCTAGCACAGATACGCAGTATTTT. Translated, it gives CASSFGASTDTQYF. The whole variable domain, filled in from reference TRBV28 and TRBJ2-3, reads DVKVTQSSRYLVKRTGEKVFLECVQDMDHENMFWYRQDPGLGLRLIYFSYDVKMKEKGDIPEGYSVSREKKERFSLILESASTNQTSMYLCASSFGASTDTQYFGPGTRLTVL.

This clonotype was observed at least ten times. The chain links TRBV7-9 to TRBJ2-7, with a weak D call TRBD1 (5 bases). From germline, CDR1 is SEHNR and CDR2 FQNEAQ (reference sequence). Trimming cost V 4 bases and J 0 bases, with 16 bases left between them. The CDR3 extends over 16 amino acids. Written as DNA, the CDR3 is TGTGCCAGCAGCTCGTACATAGACAGTGGCTCCTACGAGCAGTACTTC. As protein: CASSSYIDSGSYEQYF.